This T cell receptor (beta chain) was sequenced in a study of regulatory T cells in long-lasting Graves disease. The CDR3 totals 15 residues. The J segment lost 6 bases and the V segment lost 7 bases, leaving 12 bases of the junction unmatched. From germline, CDR1 is LNHDA and CDR2 SQIVND (reference sequence). The time point was: persistent/refractory GD, antithyroid drugs over 5 years with positive TRAb. PBMC-extracted RNA yielded the TCR library. According to the study, TCR beta libraries were built with iRepertoire HTBI primers and CDR3-region Arm-PCR. MiXCR, run by TCRdb on the multiplex PCR reads, gives a single entry per CDR3 protein. The data hold a few hundred thousand distinct CDR3 sequences, with 20% to 25% observed a single time.

The receptor was derived from a female donor with Graves disease. This chain connects TRBV19 to TRBJ1-5, with 7 nucleotides matching TRBD1. This specimen was peripheral blood mononuclear cells (PBMCs), taken when the disease was refractory, from a patient treated with antithyroid drugs. DNA for the CDR3: TGTGCCAGTACCCCGGACAGGATGCTGGGTCAGCCCCAGCATTTT. Encoded protein: CASTPDRMLGQPQHF.